The clone carrying this TCR beta chain appeared a single time. This record comes from a study of shared T cell receptors in the human thymus. The CDR3 consists of 11 residues. Trimming left V 4 bases short and J 6 bases short, with 9 bases between. Per the germline V gene, CDR1 is DFQATT and CDR2 is SNEGSKA (reference sequence). Generated by immunoSEQ multiplex PCR, the TCRdb table keeps only in-frame clones and is missing some. The data contain around 730,000 clones, roughly 88% of them singletons. These data were also reused for a study on human thymus T cells. According to that study: Healthy Finnish infants having corrective surgery for congenital heart defects served as donors. Thymus tissue for the work was resected from patients undergoing corrective heart surgery.

The material sequenced was thymocytes. The chain combines TRBV20-1 with TRBJ1-1; D gene uncertain. This clonotype originated in a girl under three years old with a congenital heart defect. Here the CDR3 reads CSATGRAEAFF. The CDR3 DNA follows: TGCAGTGCTACCGGGAGAGCTGAAGCTTTCTTT.